One T cell receptor (beta chain) is described in this entry. Its target is unknown. This sample is part of a study of OX40 agonist ivuxolimab in advanced cancers. Overall study findings and caveats: Partial responders at 0.1-3.0 mg/kg had among the lowest clonal expansion. Not determined was the antigen specificity of the expanded peripheral T cells.

The germline V and J ends were trimmed by 0 bases and 7 bases, with 10 bases remaining between them. The CDR3 covers 14 residues. Germline V CDR1 and CDR2: MNHEY, SVGAGI. Data came from immunoSEQ multiplex PCR; TCRdb stores just in-frame clones and leaves some out. This sample carries roughly 86,000 clones, approximately 86% of them seen once, and the ten largest clones take approximately 2%. Source: CD4+ or CD8+ T cells sorted from blood, taken in a trial of the OX40 agonist ivuxolimab. This chain uses TRBV6-5 with TRBJ1-5; no definite D call. This TCR was sampled from an adult with an advanced solid tumor such as melanoma, head and neck, liver or kidney cancer. CDR3 nucleotides: TGTGCCAGCAGTTACTCCTGGGAGGGACAGCCCCAGCATTTT. Translated: CASSYSWEGQPQHF.